The clone carrying this TCR beta chain occurred once. This sample stems from a study of blood T cell repertoires in COVID-19. Study as a whole: Acute and convalescent COVID-19 samples came from the United States, Italy and Spain. T cells, B-cell-depleted T cells, or PBMCs provided the cDNA or gDNA that served as material.

There are 12 residues in the CDR3. Between the trimmed V and J ends, which lost 5 bases and 2 bases, there was a span of 5 bases. In the original workflow: Amplification of reference gene primers was used by the study to estimate nucleated cell counts. The method was immunoSEQ multiplex PCR; TCRdb's version includes in-frame clones alone and lacks a portion of them. V and J calls and clone size are copied from that table; D and trimming were computed from the DNA. Of 300,000 to 350,000 clones in the sample, about 90% were seen once. The source is a woman younger than 30 who had recovered from COVID-19. Material: peripheral blood. This chain uses TRBV12-3 or TRBV12-4 with TRBJ2-3, with unresolved D. The CDR3 loop reads CASSHYTDTQYF. CDR3 DNA: TGTGCCAGCAGTCACTACACAGATACGCAGTATTTT.